The 9 T cell receptor beta chains given below trace back to one sample, sequenced in a study of blood T cells in healthy people across ages (dated by TCRdb to the mid-2010s). The protocol used for the library was 5' RACE. Sequencing used an Illumina HiSeq 2500. A second PCR of about 6 to 11 cycles was run with a J-beta primer mix and a sample-barcoded 5' primer. Clones were called with MiXCR by TCRdb after fastp trimmed the public reads at Q25, and only in-frame beta chains were retained. Records with the same CDR3 protein are collapsed into one entry carrying the most frequent genes and DNA. In this sample the table shows about 1 million distinct CDR3 sequences, 35% to 50% of which occur a single time. The top ten clonotypes cover over 15% of the sample. Sequencing used blood. Receptors originate from a woman in her sixties or seventies in good health.

This clonotype turned up a few times. This chain uses TRBV6-1 with TRBJ2-7, with TRBD1 matching 8 bases. Unmatched junction bases numbered 6, after V lost 3 bases and J lost 2 bases. The germline V gene encodes CDR1 MNHNS and CDR2 SASEGT. The CDR3 extends over 15 amino acids. The CDR3 is CASSEDPTGAYEQYF. CDR3 nucleotides: TGTGCCAGCAGTGAGGATCCGACAGGGGCCTACGAGCAGTACTTC.

The chain joins TRBV7-9 to TRBJ2-7; D may be TRBD2 (5 bases). This CDR3 has 15 residues. Germline loops: CDR1 SEHNR, CDR2 FQNEAQ (reference sequence). The ends were cut back, 5 bases at V and 7 bases at J, with 21 bases in the middle. The CDR3 sequence is CASSLTRTLGSEQYF. CDR3 DNA: TGTGCCAGCAGCCTCACCCGGACCCTAGGGAGTGAGCAGTACTTC.

This clonotype was counted only a few times. The CDR3 region is CASSHRTSGDEQYF. In DNA form, the CDR3 reads TGCGCCAGCAGCCACCGGACTAGCGGAGACGAGCAGTACTTC. The V call is TRBV5-1, the J call TRBJ2-5, with TRBD2 matching 10 bases. The J call may be incorrect, as the DNA end agrees better with TRBJ2-7. The germline CDR1 and CDR2 sequences are SGHRS and YFSETQ. This CDR3 spans 14 amino acids.

The chain employs TRBV5-4 and TRBJ2-5, with 7 positions matching TRBD1. J gave up 3 bases and V 5 bases, and 4 bases lay outside the gene matches. The length of the CDR3 is 13 residues. CDR1 is SGHNT, CDR2 YYREEE, per germline (reference sequence). CDR3 sequence (DNA): TGTGCCAGCAGGGCTACAGGGGAAGAGACCCAGTACTTC. This sequence encodes CASRATGEETQYF.

This clonotype has only a few counts. The rearrangement uses TRBV20-1 and TRBJ2-7, with D perhaps matching TRBD2 (6 bases). Germline-derived CDR1 and CDR2 are DFQATT and SNEGSKA (reference sequence). Trimming shortened V by 6 bases and J by 2 bases, and 17 bases separated the two germline ends. CDR3 length: 14 residues. The CDR3 protein is CSAPHGGVAYEQYF. The CDR3 nucleotides are TGCAGTGCCCCACACGGAGGGGTTGCCTACGAGCAGTACTTC.

This clonotype appeared a few times. The chain joins TRBV2 to TRBJ2-7; D assignment may be TRBD1 or TRBD2 (6 bases each). Between the trimmed V and J ends, which lost 6 bases and 5 bases, there was a span of 14 bases. The CDR3 covers 13 residues. From germline, CDR1 is SNHLY and CDR2 FYNNEI. CDR3 sequence (DNA): TGTGCCAGCAGAGAGGGGGGCAGGGACGAGCAGTACTTC. It is translated as CASREGGRDEQYF.

This clonotype was recorded many times. This rearrangement joins TRBV12-3 or TRBV12-4 to TRBJ2-7; the D is unclear. This CDR3 is built from 14 residues. Trimming removed 6 bases from V and 1 base from J, with 13 bases in between. The CDR3: CASSLGPTSYEQYF. CDR3 in DNA: TGTGCCAGCAGCCTAGGACCGACATCCTACGAGCAGTACTTC.

In regard to this clonotype: The junction departs from the called germline gene at one end, perhaps through a read error. The chain carries TRBV20-1 and TRBJ2-7; 9 bases match TRBD1. This CDR3 has 14 residues. Germline V gene data show CDR1 as DFQATT and CDR2 as SNEGSKA (reference sequence). CDR3 protein: CSAGDRGISYEQYF. CDR3 sequence (DNA): TGTAGTGCTGGCGACAGGGGGATCTCCTACGAGCAGTACTTC.

Comments on this clonotype: The junction shows a germline mismatch at one end, possibly a read error. This chain connects TRBV27 to TRBJ2-6, with D maybe TRBD2 (6 bases). There are 17 residues in the CDR3. The germline V gene encodes CDR1 MNHEY and CDR2 SMNVEV (reference sequence). CDR3 residues: CATGVGAPVSGANALTF. The CDR3 DNA is TGTGCCACGGGAGTTGGGGCCCCCGTCTCTGGGGCCAACGCCCTGACTTTC.